This TCR beta chain stems from a study of T cell repertoires in aging, cancer and after chemotherapy. Study at large: Donors were grouped into six age bands spanning 30 or younger through 70 or older. Pre- and post-chemotherapy samples were paired from glioblastoma patients treated with temozolomide-based therapy. General study findings and limits: Rebound thymic output was suggested by rising median generation probability during chemotherapy in each cancer cohort. These repertoire data do not allow conclusions about immunological memory after chemotherapy.

As to this clonotype: Its antigen is still unknown.

Amplification of TCR beta used genomic DNA extracted from peripheral blood. V shed 2 bases and J shed 7 bases, with 11 bases lying between them. This CDR3 region has 13 residues. Germline V lookup: CDR1 LNHDA, CDR2 SQIVND (reference sequence). Multiplex touch-down PCR with TRB-A/B primers amplified rearranged V-D-J TRB sequences. From the multiplex PCR reads, TCRdb called clonotypes with MiXCR, one entry per CDR3 protein. The sample has about 7,700 distinct CDR3 sequences, roughly half seen once; the top ten hold roughly 4%. Source material: blood. The sequence was obtained from a human donor with a solid tumor. V gene TRBV19 combines with J gene TRBJ1-2; D gene uncertain. The CDR3 spells CASSILGFFGYTF. For the CDR3, the DNA is TGTGCCAGTAGTATACTGGGATTCTTTGGCTACACCTTC.